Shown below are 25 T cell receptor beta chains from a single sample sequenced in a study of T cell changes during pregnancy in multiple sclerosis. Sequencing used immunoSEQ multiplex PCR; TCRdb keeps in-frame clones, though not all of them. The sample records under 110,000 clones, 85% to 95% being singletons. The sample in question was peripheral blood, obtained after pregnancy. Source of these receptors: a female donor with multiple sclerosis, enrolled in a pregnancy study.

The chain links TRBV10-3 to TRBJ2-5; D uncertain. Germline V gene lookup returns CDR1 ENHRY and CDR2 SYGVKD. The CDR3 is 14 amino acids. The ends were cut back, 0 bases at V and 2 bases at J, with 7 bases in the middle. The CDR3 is CAISESRGQETQYF. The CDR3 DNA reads TGTGCCATCAGTGAGTCGAGAGGTCAAGAGACCCAGTACTTC.

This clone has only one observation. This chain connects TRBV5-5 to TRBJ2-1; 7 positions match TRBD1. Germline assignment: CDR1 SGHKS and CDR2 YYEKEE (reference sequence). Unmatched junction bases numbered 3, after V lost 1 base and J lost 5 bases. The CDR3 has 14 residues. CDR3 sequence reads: CASSLYQGDNEQFF. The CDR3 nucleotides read TGTGCCAGCAGCTTGTACCAGGGGGACAATGAGCAGTTCTTC.

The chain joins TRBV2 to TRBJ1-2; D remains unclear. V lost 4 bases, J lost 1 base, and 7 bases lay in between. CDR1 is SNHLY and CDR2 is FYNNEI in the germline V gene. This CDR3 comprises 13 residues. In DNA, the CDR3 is TGTGCCAGCAGTGGGCGGATTAACTATGGCTACACCTTC. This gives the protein CASSGRINYGYTF.

The CDR3: CASSARDKSYEQYF. CDR3 nucleotides: TGTGCCAGCAGCGCCCGGGACAAGTCCTACGAGCAGTACTTC. The chain carries TRBV5-4 and TRBJ2-7; tentative D call: TRBD1 (6 bases). The CDR3 length is 14 residues. Germline V gene data show CDR1 as SGHNT and CDR2 as YYREEE (reference sequence). V was cut by 4 bases and J by 1 base, with 12 bases left in between.

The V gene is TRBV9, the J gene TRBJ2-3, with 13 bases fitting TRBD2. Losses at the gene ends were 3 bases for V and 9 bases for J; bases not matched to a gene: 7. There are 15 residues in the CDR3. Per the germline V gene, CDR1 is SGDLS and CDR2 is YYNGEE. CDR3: CASSDSGLAGVTQYF. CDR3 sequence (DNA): TGTGCCAGCAGCGATAGTGGACTAGCGGGGGTGACGCAGTATTTT.

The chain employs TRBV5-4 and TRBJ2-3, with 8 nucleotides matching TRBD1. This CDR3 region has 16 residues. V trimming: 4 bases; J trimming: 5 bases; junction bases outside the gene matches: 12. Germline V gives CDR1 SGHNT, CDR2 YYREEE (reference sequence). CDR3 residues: CASSLLRDRRGDTQYF. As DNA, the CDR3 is TGTGCCAGCAGCCTTCTCCGGGACAGGCGGGGAGATACGCAGTATTTT.

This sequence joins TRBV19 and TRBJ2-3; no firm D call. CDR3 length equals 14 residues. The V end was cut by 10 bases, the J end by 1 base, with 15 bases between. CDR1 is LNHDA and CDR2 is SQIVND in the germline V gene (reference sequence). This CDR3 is CATRTQLGTDTQYF. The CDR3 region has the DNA TGTGCCACTCGAACGCAACTTGGCACAGATACGCAGTATTTT.

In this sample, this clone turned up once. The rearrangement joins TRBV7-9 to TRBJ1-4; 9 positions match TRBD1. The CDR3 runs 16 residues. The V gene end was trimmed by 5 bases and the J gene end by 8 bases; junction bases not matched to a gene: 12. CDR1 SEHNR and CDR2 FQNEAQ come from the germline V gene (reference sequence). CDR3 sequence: CASSPSRGTGREKLFF. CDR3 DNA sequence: TGTGCCAGCAGCCCAAGTCGCGGGACAGGGAGGGAAAAACTGTTTTTT.

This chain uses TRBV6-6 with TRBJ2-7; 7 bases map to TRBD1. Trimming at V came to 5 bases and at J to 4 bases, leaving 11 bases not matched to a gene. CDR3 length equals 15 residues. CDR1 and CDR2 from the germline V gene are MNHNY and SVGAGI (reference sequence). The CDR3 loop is CASSREDRSHYEQYF. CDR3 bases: TGTGCCAGCAGTAGAGAGGACAGGTCCCATTACGAGCAGTACTTC.

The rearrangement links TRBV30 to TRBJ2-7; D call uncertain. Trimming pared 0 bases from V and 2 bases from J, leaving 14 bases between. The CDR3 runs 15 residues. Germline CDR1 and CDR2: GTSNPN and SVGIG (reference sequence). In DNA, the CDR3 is TGTGCCTGGAGTGTACTGCGGAGAAACCCCTACGAGCAGTACTTC. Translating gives CAWSVLRRNPYEQYF.

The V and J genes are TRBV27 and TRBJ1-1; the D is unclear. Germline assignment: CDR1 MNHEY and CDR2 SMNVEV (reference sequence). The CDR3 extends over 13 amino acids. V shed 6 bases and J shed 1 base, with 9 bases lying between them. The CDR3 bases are TGTGCCAGCAGACCCCTCGGGAACACTGAAGCTTTCTTT. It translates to CASRPLGNTEAFF.

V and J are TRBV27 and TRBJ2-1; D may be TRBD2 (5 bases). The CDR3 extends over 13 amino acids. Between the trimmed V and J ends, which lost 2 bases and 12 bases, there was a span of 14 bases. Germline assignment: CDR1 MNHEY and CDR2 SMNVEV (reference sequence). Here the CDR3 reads CASSLALAEGQFF. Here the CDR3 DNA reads TGTGCCAGCAGTTTAGCCTTAGCCGAGGGGCAGTTCTTC.

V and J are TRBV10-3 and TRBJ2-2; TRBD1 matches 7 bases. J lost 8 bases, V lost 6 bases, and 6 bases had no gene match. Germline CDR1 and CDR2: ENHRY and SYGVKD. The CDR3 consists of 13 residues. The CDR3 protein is CAIRGQPEGELFF. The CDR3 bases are TGTGCCATCAGGGGACAGCCCGAGGGGGAGCTGTTTTTT.

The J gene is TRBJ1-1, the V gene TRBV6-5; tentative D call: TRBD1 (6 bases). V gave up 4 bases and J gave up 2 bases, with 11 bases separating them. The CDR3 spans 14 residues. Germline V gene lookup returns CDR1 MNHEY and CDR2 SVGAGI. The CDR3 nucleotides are TGTGCCAGCAGTTTCAGGGGATATAACACTGAAGCTTTCTTT. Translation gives CASSFRGYNTEAFF.

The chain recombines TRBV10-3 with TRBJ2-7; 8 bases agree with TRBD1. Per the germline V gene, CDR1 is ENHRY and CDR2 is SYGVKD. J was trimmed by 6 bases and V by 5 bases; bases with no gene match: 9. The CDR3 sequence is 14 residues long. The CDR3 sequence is CAISPDDRGSEQYF. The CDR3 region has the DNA TGTGCCATCAGTCCAGATGACAGGGGATCCGAGCAGTACTTC.

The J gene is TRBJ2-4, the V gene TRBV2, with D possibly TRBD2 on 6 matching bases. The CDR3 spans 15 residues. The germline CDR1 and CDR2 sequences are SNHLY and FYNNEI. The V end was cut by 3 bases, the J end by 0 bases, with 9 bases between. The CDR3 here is CASSEGGIAKNIQYF. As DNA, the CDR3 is TGTGCCAGCAGTGAGGGGGGAATAGCCAAAAACATTCAGTACTTC.

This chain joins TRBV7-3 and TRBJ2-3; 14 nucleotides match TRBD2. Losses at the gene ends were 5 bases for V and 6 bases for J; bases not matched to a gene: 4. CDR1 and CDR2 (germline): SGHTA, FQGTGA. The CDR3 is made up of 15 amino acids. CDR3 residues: CASSPRTSGGDTQYF. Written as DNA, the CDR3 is TGTGCCAGCAGCCCCAGGACTAGCGGGGGGGATACGCAGTATTTT.

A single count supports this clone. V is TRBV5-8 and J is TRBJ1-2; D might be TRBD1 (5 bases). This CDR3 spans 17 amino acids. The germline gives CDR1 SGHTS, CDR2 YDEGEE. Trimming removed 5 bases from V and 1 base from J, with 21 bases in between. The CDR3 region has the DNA TGTGCCAGCAGTCCAGGGAAACTTAAGTTTAATAACTATGGCTACACCTTC. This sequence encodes CASSPGKLKFNNYGYTF. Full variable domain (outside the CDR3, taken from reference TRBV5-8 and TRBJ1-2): EAGVTQSPTHLIKTRGQQATLRCSPISGHTSVYWYQQALGLGLQFLLWYDEGEERNRGNFPPRFSGRQFPNYSSELNVNALELEDSALYLCASSPGKLKFNNYGYTFGSGTRLTVV.

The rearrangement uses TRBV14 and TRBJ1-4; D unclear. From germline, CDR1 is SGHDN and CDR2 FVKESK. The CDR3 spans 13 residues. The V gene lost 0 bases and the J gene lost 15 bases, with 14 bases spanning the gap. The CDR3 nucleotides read TGTGCCAGCAGCCAAGATCTTCTCGGTATTTTGTTTTTT. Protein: CASSQDLLGILFF.

The CDR3 here is CASSTAGTSGYYSYEQYF. In nucleotides, the CDR3 is TGTGCCAGCAGCACAGCCGGGACTAGCGGGTACTACTCCTACGAGCAGTACTTC. The V call is TRBV5-4, the J call TRBJ2-7; 12 nucleotides agree with TRBD2. The V segment lost 4 bases and the J segment 0 bases; nucleotides outside the gene matches: 11. The CDR3 length is 18 residues. Germline CDR1 reads SGHNT; CDR2 reads YYREEE (reference sequence).

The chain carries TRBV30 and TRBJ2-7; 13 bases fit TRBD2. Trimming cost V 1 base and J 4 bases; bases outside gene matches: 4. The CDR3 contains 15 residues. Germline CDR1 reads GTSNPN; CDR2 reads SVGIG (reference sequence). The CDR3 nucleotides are TGTGCCTGGAGTGGGACTAGCGGGAGAAAGTACGAGCAGTACTTC. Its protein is CAWSGTSGRKYEQYF.

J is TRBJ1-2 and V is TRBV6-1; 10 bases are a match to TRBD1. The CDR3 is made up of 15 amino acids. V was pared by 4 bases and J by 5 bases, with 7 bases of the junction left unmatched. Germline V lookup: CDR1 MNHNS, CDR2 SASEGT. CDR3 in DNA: TGTGCCAGCAGTGCCTGGGACAGGGGAGGATATGGCTACACCTTC. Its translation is CASSAWDRGGYGYTF.

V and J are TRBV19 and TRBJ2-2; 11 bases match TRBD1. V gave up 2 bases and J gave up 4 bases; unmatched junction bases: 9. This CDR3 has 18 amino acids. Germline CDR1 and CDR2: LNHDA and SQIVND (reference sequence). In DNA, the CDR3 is TGTGCCAGTAGTATATTACCTCCGGGACAGGGGGGCACCGGGGAGCTGTTTTTT. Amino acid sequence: CASSILPPGQGGTGELFF.

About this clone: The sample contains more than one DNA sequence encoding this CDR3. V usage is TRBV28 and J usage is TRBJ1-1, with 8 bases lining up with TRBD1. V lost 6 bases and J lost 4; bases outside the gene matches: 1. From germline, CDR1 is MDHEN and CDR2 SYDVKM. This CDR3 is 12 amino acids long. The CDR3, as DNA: TGTGCCAGCAGAACAGGGGGCACTGAAGCTTTCTTT. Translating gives CASRTGGTEAFF.

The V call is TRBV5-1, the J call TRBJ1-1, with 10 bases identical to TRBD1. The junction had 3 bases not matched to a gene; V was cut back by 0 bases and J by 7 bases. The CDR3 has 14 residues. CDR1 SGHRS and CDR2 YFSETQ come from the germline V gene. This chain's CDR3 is CASSLGQGAVEAFF. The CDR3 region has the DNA TGCGCCAGCAGCTTGGGACAGGGGGCTGTTGAAGCTTTCTTT.